The 20 T cell receptor beta chains reported below all come from one sample, sequenced in a study of CD8 T cells in ankylosing spondylitis. A single record per CDR3 protein comes from TCRdb applying MiXCR to the 5' RACE reads. The sample includes 250,000 to 400,000 distinct CDR3 sequences, approximately 10% of them seen just once. The sample comprised blood, either unsorted or a sorted T cell fraction (not recorded which). The receptor set was obtained from a female donor with ankylosing spondylitis or in good health (not recorded which).

In regard to this clonotype: The junction shows a germline mismatch at one end, possibly a read error. This sequence joins TRBV4-2 and TRBJ2-2; D is possibly TRBD1 (5 bases). Germline V gene data show CDR1 as LGHNA and CDR2 as YNFKEQ. This CDR3 has 15 amino acids. CDR3 residues: CAISPGRLGSGELFF. The CDR3 nucleotides are TGTGCCATCAGCCCAGGGCGGTTAGGCTCCGGGGAGCTGTTTTTT.

V and J are TRBV10-1 and TRBJ2-3; the match to TRBD2 covers 9 bases. CDR3 length: 17 amino acids. Germline-derived CDR1 and CDR2 are WNHNN and SYGVQD (reference sequence). V lost 2 bases, J lost 5 bases, and 11 bases stayed unmatched. Here the CDR3 reads CASSEGLLAGQGDTQYF. The CDR3 bases are TGCGCCAGCAGTGAGGGCCTACTAGCGGGCCAGGGAGATACGCAGTATTTT.

The sample holds many counts of this clonotype. The chain joins TRBV15 to TRBJ2-7, with 7 positions matching TRBD1. The V segment lost 1 base and the J segment 0 bases; nucleotides outside the gene matches: 6. The germline CDR1 and CDR2 sequences are LNHNV and YYDKDF (reference sequence). The length of the CDR3 is 16 residues. CDR3 protein: CATSRAGTDNSYEQYF. The CDR3, as DNA: TGTGCCACCAGCAGAGCCGGGACAGATAACTCCTACGAGCAGTACTTC.

This chain joins TRBV24-1 and TRBJ2-7; either TRBD1 or TRBD2 may fit D (5 bases each). The germline V gene encodes CDR1 KGHDR and CDR2 SFDVKD. This CDR3 spans 12 amino acids. V was clipped by 4 bases and J by 2 bases, with 5 bases between them. CDR3 sequence: CATSEGAYEQYF. DNA for the CDR3: TGTGCCACCAGTGAGGGGGCCTACGAGCAGTACTTC.

This clonotype was counted at least ten times. The chain uses TRBV27 and TRBJ2-3, with TRBD2 matching over 8 bases. The CDR3 runs to 14 residues. CDR1 and CDR2 from the germline V gene are MNHEY and SMNVEV (reference sequence). V lost 2 bases and J lost 9; bases outside the gene matches: 7. The CDR3 reads CASSLKREYTTQYF. The DNA for the CDR3 is TGTGCCAGCAGTTTAAAGCGGGAGTATACAACGCAGTATTTT.

The V and J genes are TRBV19 and TRBJ1-1; D unclear. Germline CDR1 reads LNHDA; CDR2 reads SQIVND (reference sequence). This CDR3 spans 14 amino acids. Trimming shortened V by 7 bases and J by 5 bases, and 17 bases separated the two germline ends. The CDR3 loop reads CASTDSQVRTEAFF. The CDR3 nucleotides read TGTGCCAGTACAGATTCCCAGGTGCGGACTGAAGCTTTCTTT.

This clonotype occurred many times. The V call is TRBV6-5, the J call TRBJ1-2; D not certain. The CDR3 runs to 12 residues. Trimming cost V 6 bases and J 4 bases, with 9 bases left between them. Germline V gene data show CDR1 as MNHEY and CDR2 as SVGAGI. The CDR3 sequence is CASRTPTYGYTF. The CDR3, as DNA: TGTGCCAGCAGAACCCCTACCTATGGCTACACCTTC.

This clonotype was recorded many times. V is TRBV20-1 and J is TRBJ2-3; a possible D gene is TRBD2 (6 bases). This CDR3 has 15 residues. Germline CDR1 is DFQATT and CDR2 is SNEGSKA (reference sequence). V was pared by 4 bases and J by 11 bases, with 25 bases between. The CDR3 DNA is TGCAGTGCTAAAGTCCTAGCGACGCAGCCGCTCGGGCAGTATTTT. Translating gives CSAKVLATQPLGQYF.

This clonotype was counted a few times. The chain links TRBV3-1 to TRBJ2-5; D remains ambiguous. The CDR3 totals 14 residues. CDR1 LGHDT and CDR2 YNNKEL come from the germline V gene (reference sequence). Trimming left V 0 bases short and J 4 bases short, with 9 bases between. The CDR3 region is CASSQDRVPETQYF. The CDR3 coding sequence is TGTGCCAGCAGCCAAGATCGGGTTCCAGAGACCCAGTACTTC.

This clonotype was picked up many times. This chain links TRBV12-3 or TRBV12-4 with TRBJ2-1, with 8 bases lining up with TRBD2. Unmatched junction bases numbered 7, after V lost 5 bases and J lost 7 bases. This CDR3 region has 14 residues. The CDR3 region is CASSRSGGINEQFF. The CDR3 DNA follows: TGTGCCAGCAGTCGAAGCGGGGGTATTAATGAGCAGTTCTTC.

This clonotype was detected ten times or more. This chain connects TRBV10-3 to TRBJ2-1; tentative D call: TRBD1 (6 bases). In germline, CDR1 is ENHRY, CDR2 SYGVKD. The CDR3 has 15 residues. Trimming stripped 0 bases from V and 9 bases from J, with 15 bases between. The CDR3 reads CAISESRAGAGEQFF. The DNA for the CDR3 is TGTGCCATCAGTGAGTCGAGGGCAGGGGCGGGTGAGCAGTTCTTC.

Ten or more counts support this clonotype. This chain joins TRBV2 and TRBJ2-3; D might be TRBD2 (5 bases). The CDR3 extends over 15 amino acids. Germline V gene sequence: CDR1 SNHLY, CDR2 FYNNEI. The germline V and J ends were trimmed by 6 bases and 0 bases, with 13 bases remaining between them. This chain's CDR3 is CASRKRATSTDTQYF. The CDR3 DNA sequence: TGTGCCAGCAGGAAGAGGGCCACTAGCACAGATACGCAGTATTTT.

The chain uses TRBV11-2 and TRBJ2-2; TRBD2 is a possible D gene (5 bases). This CDR3 spans 17 amino acids. The V end lost 5 bases, the J end lost 6 bases, and 22 bases lay between the germline ends. Germline V gene lookup returns CDR1 SGHAT and CDR2 FQNNGV. CDR3 nucleotide sequence: TGTGCCAGCAGCGCCTTAGTGAGCGGCCAGTATTCCGGGGAGCTGTTTTTT. It specifies CASSALVSGQYSGELFF.

This clonotype showed up just a few times. The chain employs TRBV3-1 and TRBJ2-4; TRBD1 matches at 9 bases. Germline lookup yields CDR1 LGHDT and CDR2 YNNKEL (reference sequence). With V trimmed by 4 bases and J by 1 base, 8 bases remained unmatched. There are 17 residues in the CDR3. The CDR3 coding sequence is TGTGCCAGCAGCCCTGGGGGGACAGGGACGGCCAAAAACATTCAGTACTTC. It codes for CASSPGGTGTAKNIQYF.

This clonotype was observed many times. The rearrangement links TRBV6-1 to TRBJ1-1; tentatively, D is TRBD1 (6 bases). In germline, CDR1 is MNHNS, CDR2 SASEGT. The CDR3 length is 14 residues. The V gene lost 6 bases and the J gene lost 2 bases, with 13 bases spanning the gap. CDR3 coding DNA: TGTGCCAGCAGAGGTGGACAGCCCAACACTGAAGCTTTCTTT. It translates to CASRGGQPNTEAFF.

This clonotype occurred a few times. The chain employs TRBV5-1 and TRBJ2-7, with D perhaps matching TRBD2 (5 bases). Germline lookup yields CDR1 SGHRS and CDR2 YFSETQ. With 1 base removed from V and 6 bases from J, the gap between germline ends came to 17 bases. This CDR3 has 15 residues. In nucleotides, the CDR3 is TGCGCCAGCAGCTTGCCGGAGCGGACTTACGGCGAGCAGTACTTC. Its protein product is CASSLPERTYGEQYF.

This clonotype has ten or more counts. CDR3 nucleotide sequence: TGTGCCAGCCGCTCAAACACTGAAGCTTTCTTT. It is translated as CASRSNTEAFF. This rearrangement joins TRBV12-3 or TRBV12-4 to TRBJ1-1; D is unclear. V was trimmed by 8 bases and J by 2 bases, leaving 6 bases between them. This CDR3 region has 11 residues.

At least ten counts were recorded for this clonotype. This rearrangement joins TRBV20-1 to TRBJ1-2; tentative D call: TRBD1 (5 bases). This CDR3 is built from 17 residues. Between the trimmed V and J ends, which lost 4 bases and 2 bases, there was a span of 23 bases. Germline V gene lookup returns CDR1 DFQATT and CDR2 SNEGSKA (reference sequence). The CDR3 is CSATRSGFAQGNYGYTF. The CDR3 DNA reads TGCAGTGCTACCCGCTCAGGATTTGCGCAGGGAAACTATGGCTACACCTTC.

Note on this clonotype: Just one base apart from a much larger clone, this may be a read error. The chain joins TRBV2 to TRBJ1-2; a possible D gene is TRBD1 (5 bases). Germline V CDR1 and CDR2: SNHLY, FYNNEI. This CDR3 has 15 amino acids. The CDR3 region is CTSSEEGLGSYGYTF. The CDR3, as DNA: TGTACCAGCAGTGAGGAGGGGTTGGGTAGCTATGGCTACACCTTC.

This chain joins TRBV5-1 and TRBJ1-1; the D gene is possibly TRBD1 (5 bases). V was clipped by 2 bases and J by 9 bases, with 8 bases between them. Germline assignment: CDR1 SGHRS and CDR2 YFSETQ. The CDR3 is 11 residues long. The CDR3 loop reads CASSFGTKAFF. CDR3 DNA: TGCGCCAGCAGCTTTGGGACGAAAGCTTTCTTT.